This T cell receptor beta chain emerged from a study of blood T cell repertoires in COVID-19. Looking at the study overall: Material from acute and convalescent COVID-19 was sourced from the United States, Italy and Spain. T cells, B-cell-depleted T cells, or PBMCs supplied cDNA or gDNA.

This clone was detected a few times. Per the original methods: Nucleated cell number was recorded as an estimate derived from reference gene primer amplification. Sequencing was performed with immunoSEQ multiplex PCR; in TCRdb, only in-frame clones are kept and a portion is missing. The V and J calls and clone size were taken over from that table, and D and trimming were inferred from the DNA. Of tens of thousands of clones in the sample, about 88% were seen once. CDR1 and CDR2 from the germline V gene are MNHEY and SMNVEV (reference sequence). Germline trimming cut 4 bases from V and 4 bases from J; bases unmatched to any gene: 12. The CDR3 runs to 17 residues.

Sequencing used peripheral blood. The clonotype was recovered from a man aged 55-75 years with acute or convalescent COVID-19. This chain uses TRBV27 with TRBJ2-7, with TRBD2 matching over 11 bases. CDR3: CASSSLAGGRVFYEQYF. CDR3 sequence (DNA): TGTGCCAGCAGTTCCTTAGCGGGGGGGCGGGTTTTTTACGAGCAGTACTTC.